A selection of T cell receptor beta chains follows, all from one sample in a study of patients and donors after allogeneic stem cell transplantation. TCRdb reanalysed the RT-PCR reads using MiXCR and keeps one entry per CDR3 protein. The sample lists more than 850,000 distinct CDR3 sequences; about a sixth were seen once. Sample: blood, either unsorted or a sorted T cell fraction (not recorded which). Receptor source: a human donor who was either an allogeneic HSCT recipient or a stem cell or donor lymphocyte infusion donor (not recorded which). It is not recorded whose cells these are; they may come from a transplant donor. The CDR3 runs from the conserved cysteine through the conserved F or W. Fields, in order: V gene, clone size, J gene, D gene, CDR3 DNA, CDR3 protein. D genes are given only for firm matches. The size of a clone is reported for some rows only, either as once, few or many, or as a class for expanded clones.

TRBV15	.	TRBJ2-5	.	TGTGCCACCAGCAGAGATTCTAGTGGATCCCCGGGTGAGACCCAGTACTTC	CATSRDSSGSPGETQYF
TRBV12-3/TRBV12-4	.	TRBJ1-1	.	TGTGCCAGCAGACAGGGTAATCTTTGGGACACTGAAGCTTTCTTT	CASRQGNLWDTEAFF
TRBV11-2	.	TRBJ1-2	.	TGTGCCAGCAGCTTAGATCGGGTCGGTGCTCTGGGCTACACCTTC	CASSLDRVGALGYTF
TRBV12-3/TRBV12-4	few	TRBJ2-3	.	TGTGCCACCAGCGGACAGTACACAGATACGCAGTATTTT	CATSGQYTDTQYF
TRBV29-1	.	TRBJ1-4	.	TGCAGCGTTGCCGTCGTCAATGAAAAACTGTTTTTT	CSVAVVNEKLFF
TRBV29-1	few	TRBJ2-7	TRBD2	TGCAGCGTTGGGGCGGGGGACTCCTACGAGCAGTACTTC	CSVGAGDSYEQYF
TRBV27	few	TRBJ2-1	.	TGTGCCAGCGGCTTGACTTCGGTCAATGAGCAGTTCTTC	CASGLTSVNEQFF
TRBV12-3/TRBV12-4	.	TRBJ2-1	.	TGTGCCAGCAGTTTTACACAGTACAATGAGCAGTTCTTC	CASSFTQYNEQFF
TRBV5-6	.	TRBJ2-3	.	TGTGCCAGCAGCCCTCCCGGGGACACAAACACAGATACGCAGTATTTT	CASSPPGDTNTDTQYF
TRBV10-3	many	TRBJ1-1	.	TGTGCCATCAGTGACAGGGGAAGTGCTGAAGCTTTCTTT	CAISDRGSAEAFF
TRBV2	many	TRBJ2-1	.	TGTGCCAGCAGGGGATCTTACAATGAGCAGTTCTTC	CASRGSYNEQFF
TRBV12-3/TRBV12-4	many	TRBJ2-3	TRBD2	TGTGCCAGCAGTTTGAGTAGCGGGGGGGCCGATACGCAGTATTTT	CASSLSSGGADTQYF
TRBV7-9	few	TRBJ2-7	TRBD2	TGTGCCAGCAGCGCAAAAGGCGGGGGGTCCTACGAGCAGTACTTC	CASSAKGGGSYEQYF
TRBV20-1	few	TRBJ1-1	.	TGCAGTGCTAGACAGGGTGGCGGGACTGAAGCTTTCTTT	CSARQGGGTEAFF
TRBV2	few	TRBJ1-5	.	TGTGCCAGCAGTAATCGGGCACCTAGCAATCAGCCCCAGCATTTT	CASSNRAPSNQPQHF
TRBV6-2/TRBV6-3	.	TRBJ1-5	.	TGTGCCACAAAGGGTTTTCAAAGCAATCAGCCCCAGCATTTT	CATKGFQSNQPQHF
TRBV12-3/TRBV12-4	few	TRBJ1-2	TRBD1	TGTGCCAGCAAAAAACACGGACAGGGGTATGGCTACACCTTC	CASKKHGQGYGYTF
TRBV5-1	.	TRBJ2-3	TRBD2	TGCGCCAGCAGCTCTGGACTAGCGGGAGACTACGATACGCAGTATTTT	CASSSGLAGDYDTQYF
TRBV2	.	TRBJ2-5	.	TGTGCCAGCCGATGGATCCAAGAGACCCAGTACTTC	CASRWIQETQYF
TRBV9	.	TRBJ1-2	.	TGTGCCAGCAGCGTAAGCCCAGGGACGAAAAACTATGGCTACACCTTC	CASSVSPGTKNYGYTF
TRBV24-1	few	TRBJ2-1	TRBD2	TGTGCCACCTCGATGGGGGGGGGATCCAATGAGCAGTTCTTC	CATSMGGGSNEQFF
TRBV4-2	.	TRBJ2-6	TRBD2	TGTGCCAGCAGCCAGGAACTAGCGGTGCCAAACTCTGGGGCCAACGTCCTGACTTTC	CASSQELAVPNSGANVLTF
TRBV12-3/TRBV12-4	few	TRBJ2-3	.	TGTGCCAGCAGGACGGGGGATACGCAGTATTTT	CASRTGDTQYF
TRBV20-1	.	TRBJ2-1	TRBD2	TGCAGTGCTAGAGCTGGCGGGAGTAGCGATGAGCAGTTCTTC	CSARAGGSSDEQFF
TRBV11-1	few	TRBJ2-7	.	TGTGCCAGCAGCCGAGGGGGCGGGACACAGGGAATATCGAACGAGCAGTACTTC	CASSRGGGTQGISNEQYF
TRBV6-1	.	TRBJ2-5	.	TGTGCCAGCAGTGAAGGGGGGAGTATTGGGGGTGTGAAGACCCAGTACTTC	CASSEGGSIGGVKTQYF
TRBV20-1	few	TRBJ2-2	TRBD1	TGCAGTGCTAGAAAACCGGGACAGGTAGACACCGGGGAGCTGTTTTTT	CSARKPGQVDTGELFF
TRBV4-1	few	TRBJ2-7	.	TGCGCCAGCAGCCAAGTTGGTGCGTCGGCGCAGTACTTC	CASSQVGASAQYF
TRBV12-3/TRBV12-4	few	TRBJ2-7	TRBD1	TGTGCCAGCAGTTTTGGGACAGGGGGTTTCTACGAGCAGTACTTC	CASSFGTGGFYEQYF
TRBV12-3/TRBV12-4	.	TRBJ2-2	TRBD2	TGTGCCATCTTTCCCGGACTAGCGGGTCGCGGCGGGGAGCTGTTTTTT	CAIFPGLAGRGGELFF
TRBV6-5	many	TRBJ2-7	TRBD1	TGTGCCAGCAGTTACTCCGTGACAGGGCAGGGCGAGCAGTACTTC	CASSYSVTGQGEQYF
TRBV30	.	TRBJ1-1	.	TGTGCCTGGAATGAAGGCGGGAACACTGAAGCTTTCTTT	CAWNEGGNTEAFF
TRBV7-9	once	TRBJ2-1	TRBD2	TGTGCCAGCAGCCCTCCCCGGTTGGGGAGGGCCGGGGATGAGCAGTTCTTC	CASSPPRLGRAGDEQFF
TRBV10-3	many	TRBJ2-2	TRBD2	TGTGCCATCAGTGAACCCCTCACTACTAGCGGGGGGGCCCCGAACACCGGGGAGCTGTTTTTT	CAISEPLTTSGGAPNTGELFF
TRBV28	.	TRBJ2-7	TRBD2	TGTGCCAGCACCCTCCGGGGGGGCGAGCAGTACTTC	CASTLRGGEQYF
TRBV11-2	few	TRBJ2-5	TRBD1	TGTGCCAGCAGCGCCTACAGGGGTCGAGAGACCCAGTACTTC	CASSAYRGRETQYF
TRBV30	.	TRBJ1-1	.	TGTGCCTGGGGGGAGAGGAGGTACACTGAAGCTTTCTTT	CAWGERRYTEAFF
TRBV13	.	TRBJ2-2	.	TGTGCCAGCAGCCCCAACATACCCGGGGAGCTGTTTTTT	CASSPNIPGELFF
TRBV2	.	TRBJ2-5	.	TGTGCCAGCAGGTTCGAGGGGACGGCTCGAGAGACCCAGTACTTC	CASRFEGTARETQYF
TRBV29-1	.	TRBJ2-2	TRBD2	TGCAGCGTTGACGGGGGGGCGAACACCGGGGAGCTGTTTTTT	CSVDGGANTGELFF
TRBV7-9	few	TRBJ1-2	.	TGTGCCAGCAGCTACGAAAATAGTAAGGGCTACACCTTC	CASSYENSKGYTF
TRBV12-3/TRBV12-4	few	TRBJ2-3	.	TGTGCCAGCAGTTTTATTGAGGGATCAGATACGCAGTATTTT	CASSFIEGSDTQYF
TRBV12-3/TRBV12-4	many	TRBJ2-7	TRBD1	TGTGCCAGCAGGGAAAGGGGGCACTACGAGCAGTACTTC	CASRERGHYEQYF
TRBV11-1	few	TRBJ2-7	.	TGTGCCAGCAGCTTAGAGGCGAACGGAGTGTTCGAGCAGTACTTC	CASSLEANGVFEQYF
TRBV7-3	many	TRBJ2-3	.	TGTGCCAGCAGCCGGGGGCAACACAGCACAGATACGCAGTATTTT	CASSRGQHSTDTQYF
TRBV29-1	few	TRBJ2-5	.	TGCAGCGTACCCGGACTTAGGAAAGAGACCCAGTACTTC	CSVPGLRKETQYF
TRBV6-1	once	TRBJ1-4	.	TGTGCCAGCAGCCGCAACCCGACAACTAATGAAAAACTGTTTTTT	CASSRNPTTNEKLFF